Shown below are 22 T cell receptor beta chains from a single sample sequenced in a study of CD8 T cells in Susac syndrome. Random-hexamer reverse transcription was applied to roughly 0.45 to 1 ug RNA. TCRdb passed the immunoSEQ multiplex PCR reads through MiXCR, listing each CDR3 protein once. There are around 200,000 distinct CDR3 sequences in the sample; roughly 94% occur only once, and approximately 0.1% lies in the top ten. The material sequenced was CD4+ T cells from PBMCs. The receptors originated from a human donor in good health.

The rearrangement uses TRBV20-1 and TRBJ2-7; 11 nucleotides agree with TRBD2. Germline lookup yields CDR1 DFQATT and CDR2 SNEGSKA (reference sequence). With 6 bases clipped from V and 4 bases from J, the junction kept 8 bases outside the gene matches. The CDR3 contains 14 residues. CDR3: CSAMKTSGVYEQYV. The CDR3 bases are TGCAGTGCAATGAAGACTAGCGGGGTGTACGAGCAGTACGTC.

This clonotype was detected only once. The chain has TRBV29-1 and TRBJ2-1; D is unclear. V lost 7 bases, J lost 0 bases, and 16 bases lay in between. CDR3 length: 15 amino acids. Germline CDR1 and CDR2: SQVTM and ANQGSEA. In nucleotides, the CDR3 is TGCAGCGCTGGCCCTAGGGTCAGCTCCTACAATGAGCAGTTCTTC. This gives the protein CSAGPRVSSYNEQFF.

V gene TRBV5-1 combines with J gene TRBJ2-1; D not certain. This CDR3 region has 12 residues. The germline gives CDR1 SGHRS, CDR2 YFSETQ. Trimming removed 2 bases from V and 8 bases from J, with 8 bases in between. The CDR3 DNA follows: TGCGCCAGCAGCTTTAATTTCTATGAGCAGTTCTTC. Its protein product is CASSFNFYEQFF. The full variable domain, with the rest looked up from reference TRBV5-1 and TRBJ2-1, is KAGVTQTPRYLIKTRGQQVTLSCSPISGHRSVSWYQQTPGQGLQFLFEYFSETQRNKGNFPGRFSGRQFSNSRSEMNVSTLELGDSALYLCASSFNFYEQFFGPGTRLTVL.

The V gene is TRBV15, the J gene TRBJ2-3, with D perhaps TRBD1 (6 bases). CDR1 and CDR2 from the germline V gene are LNHNV and YYDKDF (reference sequence). This CDR3 region has 15 residues. The V end lost 4 bases, the J end lost 2 bases, and 13 bases lay between the germline ends. The CDR3 reads CATSIRRDITDTQYF. The DNA of the CDR3 is TGTGCCACCAGCATACGACGGGACATCACAGATACGCAGTATTTT.

This chain links TRBV18 with TRBJ2-1; D unresolved. CDR3 length: 15 residues. The germline V gene has CDR1 KGHSH and CDR2 LQKENI. V was shortened by 1 base and J by 2 bases, with 9 bases between the two germline ends. This chain's CDR3 is CASSPRGSTYNEQFF. The CDR3 region has the DNA TGTGCCAGCTCACCACGGGGTTCTACCTACAATGAGCAGTTCTTC.

This rearrangement joins TRBV27 to TRBJ1-5; TRBD1 is a possible D gene (5 bases). Germline CDR1 reads MNHEY; CDR2 reads SMNVEV (reference sequence). The CDR3 extends over 15 amino acids. Trimming cost V 5 bases and J 2 bases, with 13 bases left between them. In DNA form, the CDR3 reads TGTGCCAGCAGTCCGCGGGGGTTTGGCAATCAGCCCCAGCATTTT. Its protein is CASSPRGFGNQPQHF.

The gene calls are TRBV3-1 and TRBJ2-3; 7 positions match TRBD2. Trimming removed 5 bases from V and 4 bases from J; junction bases left unmatched: 3. Germline V gives CDR1 LGHDT, CDR2 YNNKEL (reference sequence). There are 13 residues in the CDR3. The CDR3, as DNA: TGTGCCAGCAGCTTTACTAGCGCAGATACGCAGTATTTT. Translating it yields CASSFTSADTQYF.

The gene calls are TRBV20-1 and TRBJ1-2; unclear D gene. Looked up from germline, CDR1 is DFQATT and CDR2 is SNEGSKA (reference sequence). This CDR3 has 13 residues. V dropped 4 bases and J dropped 3 bases, with 12 bases sitting between them. In nucleotides, the CDR3 is TGCAGTGCTACCCCGAACGGGGACTATGGCTACACCTTC. This sequence encodes CSATPNGDYGYTF.

The rearrangement uses TRBV20-1 and TRBJ2-1, with 8 bases identical to TRBD2. This CDR3 comprises 15 residues. Germline CDR1 is DFQATT and CDR2 is SNEGSKA (reference sequence). Trimming removed 1 base from V and 4 bases from J; junction bases left unmatched: 6. The CDR3 reads CSARVGTSGYNEQFF. Written as DNA, the CDR3 is TGCAGTGCTAGAGTGGGAACTAGCGGTTACAATGAGCAGTTCTTC.

The chain couples TRBV20-1 to TRBJ1-5; 9 bases agree with TRBD1. There are 14 residues in the CDR3. After removal of 6 bases from V and 7 bases from J, the junction contained 10 bases not matched to a gene. Germline CDR1 DFQATT, CDR2 SNEGSKA (reference sequence). DNA for the CDR3: TGCAGTGCGACACCGGGACAGGGCTTCCAGCCCCAGCATTTT. It translates to CSATPGQGFQPQHF.

The chain couples TRBV12-3 or TRBV12-4 to TRBJ1-1, with a tentative D call TRBD1 (6 bases). The CDR3 length is 13 residues. Trimming left V 6 bases short and J 4 bases short, with 12 bases between. This chain's CDR3 is CASSLTGFTEAFF. The CDR3 coding sequence is TGTGCCAGCAGCCTGACAGGCTTCACTGAAGCTTTCTTT.

The chain recombines TRBV29-1 with TRBJ2-3; the match to TRBD1 covers 10 bases. This CDR3 comprises 14 residues. J was trimmed by 4 bases and V by 8 bases; bases with no gene match: 9. Germline V lookup: CDR1 SQVTM, CDR2 ANQGSEA. This CDR3 is CSLTSGTGADTQYF. CDR3 DNA sequence: TGCAGCCTAACCTCCGGGACAGGGGCAGATACGCAGTATTTT.

The rearrangement joins TRBV7-2 to TRBJ1-2, with 7 positions matching TRBD1. The CDR3 has 14 amino acids. Per germline, CDR1 SGHTA and CDR2 FQGNSA. V lost 1 base and J lost 4; bases outside the gene matches: 3. As DNA, the CDR3 is TGTGCCAGCAGCTTAGGGGCAGGGGGCTATGGCTACACCTTC. It specifies CASSLGAGGYGYTF.

The V gene is TRBV15, the J gene TRBJ2-1; no clear D gene. V lost 1 base, J lost 3 bases, and 4 bases lay in between. This CDR3 is built from 13 residues. Germline values: CDR1 LNHNV, CDR2 YYDKDF (reference sequence). This chain's CDR3 is CATSRVRYNEQFF. As DNA, the CDR3 is TGTGCCACCAGCAGAGTCCGCTACAATGAGCAGTTCTTC.

The chain is built from TRBV9 and TRBJ2-3; no clear D. The CDR3 runs 14 residues. The germline gives CDR1 SGDLS, CDR2 YYNGEE. The ends were cut back, 0 bases at V and 4 bases at J, with 9 bases in the middle. CDR3 sequence: CASSVARRADTQYF. The CDR3 nucleotides read TGTGCCAGCAGCGTAGCCCGTCGTGCAGATACGCAGTATTTT.

DNA for the CDR3: TGTGCCAGCAGTTCGGACAGCTACCTTGGCTACACCTTC. It is translated as CASSSDSYLGYTF. V is TRBV28 and J is TRBJ1-2, with D maybe TRBD1 (6 bases). CDR3 size: 13 residues. V lost 4 bases and J lost 7, with 13 bases in between. Germline V gives CDR1 MDHEN, CDR2 SYDVKM.

The chain recombines TRBV15 with TRBJ2-3; a weak D match, TRBD1 (5 bases). Trimming cost V 1 base and J 1 base, with 12 bases left between them. Germline V lookup: CDR1 LNHNV, CDR2 YYDKDF (reference sequence). The CDR3 sequence is 16 residues long. CDR3 loop: CATSRGWGMGTDTQYF. The CDR3 region has the DNA TGTGCCACCAGCAGAGGTTGGGGCATGGGCACAGATACGCAGTATTTT. The whole variable domain, filled in from reference TRBV15 and TRBJ2-3, reads DAMVIQNPRYQVTQFGKPVTLSCSQTLNHNVMYWYQQKSSQAPKLLFHYYDKDFNNEADTPDNFQSRRPNTSFCFLDIRSPGLGDTAMYLCATSRGWGMGTDTQYFGPGTRLTVL.

CDR3 DNA: TGCAGTGCCCGGACAGGGGGCGACGAGCAGTACTTC. This codes for CSARTGGDEQYF. The rearrangement joins TRBV20-1 to TRBJ2-7, with 11 positions matching TRBD1. Germline V gene data show CDR1 as DFQATT and CDR2 as SNEGSKA (reference sequence). V lost 6 bases to trimming and J lost 5 bases; unmatched junction nucleotides: 3. The CDR3 spans 12 residues.

The chain couples TRBV6-2 or TRBV6-3 to TRBJ2-7; D ambiguous. The CDR3 length is 12 residues. V lost 6 bases and J 6 bases, leaving 12 bases between the germline ends. Germline-derived CDR1 and CDR2 are MNHEY and SVGEGT. CDR3 protein: CASRDGFFEQYF. The CDR3 region has the DNA TGTGCCAGCAGGGACGGGTTCTTCGAGCAGTACTTC.

V is TRBV7-8 and J is TRBJ2-7, with D hard to call. The V end lost 4 bases, the J end lost 3 bases, and 7 bases lay between the germline ends. CDR3 length equals 12 residues. Germline CDR1 and CDR2: SGHVS and FQNEAQ. CDR3 region: CASSSSYYEQYV. The CDR3 region has the DNA TGTGCCAGCAGCTCAAGTTACTACGAGCAGTACGTC.

The chain carries TRBV18 and TRBJ2-1; unclear D gene. The CDR3 totals 14 residues. CDR1 and CDR2 from the germline V gene are KGHSH and LQKENI. Trimming cost V 0 bases and J 8 bases, with 11 bases left between them. The CDR3 sequence is CASSPPSGFDEQFF. The CDR3 DNA is TGTGCCAGCTCACCACCGTCCGGGTTCGATGAGCAGTTCTTC.

The rearrangement uses TRBV3-1 and TRBJ1-6; no clear D gene. The ends were cut back, 8 bases at V and 0 bases at J, with 8 bases in the middle. This CDR3 spans 14 amino acids. Germline V gene lookup returns CDR1 LGHDT and CDR2 YNNKEL (reference sequence). This chain's CDR3 is CASRSSSYNSPLHF. The CDR3 DNA is TGTGCCAGCCGTTCGAGCTCCTATAATTCACCCCTCCACTTT.